This entry concerns a single TCR beta chain. Its antigen remains unknown. The data were taken from a study of regulatory dendritic cells for organ transplantation. Broader study findings: Naive CD4+ and CD8+ repertoires were highly diverse; memory CD8+ was most oligoclonal. Mature dendritic cells appeared to drive more memory CD8+ clonal expansion than regulatory ones. The most alloreactive TCR clonotypes were found in resting memory CD8+ cells.

Assay used: immunoSEQ multiplex PCR; TCRdb lists only in-frame clones, some missing. The table for this sample gives 70 to 85 clones. The germline V and J ends were trimmed by 0 bases and 8 bases, with 13 bases remaining between them. The CDR3 sequence is 15 residues long. The germline gives CDR1 SNHLY, CDR2 FYNNEI. The sample taken for sequencing was regulatory dendritic cells cultured alone as a control. This receptor was taken from a human donor in good health and provided the allogeneic stimulator dendritic cells. This chain links TRBV2 with TRBJ2-2; D call uncertain. The CDR3 sequence: CASSEALRAIGELFF. The CDR3 DNA reads TGTGCCAGCAGTGAAGCGCTTCGGGCAATAGGGGAGCTGTTTTTT.